The rows below give T cell receptor beta chains drawn from one sample of a study of regulatory T cells in long-lasting Graves disease. TCRdb re-derived calls from the multiplex PCR reads in MiXCR, one entry per CDR3 protein. The table has about 540,000 distinct CDR3 sequences, roughly 13% seen once; the top ten hold over 7.5%. These data were also filed under a second study, of T cells in Graves' hyperthyroidism and ophthalmopathy.

Sequences were derived from peripheral blood mononuclear cells (PBMCs), sampled at new diagnosis, from a patient treated with antithyroid drugs. The source is a man under 40 with Graves disease. CDR3s include the opening cysteine and the closing phenylalanine or tryptophan. The D gene is left open where the match is weak. Part of the rows lack a size; the others show once, few, many or a class for expanded clones.

abundance	d_gene	v_gene	j_gene	CDR3nt	CDR3aa
few	.	TRBV27	TRBJ1-4	TGTGCCAGCAGTTTATATGGGGCGGTTTTTGAAAAACTGTTTTTT	CASSLYGAVFEKLFF
many	.	TRBV6-5	TRBJ2-5	TGTGCCAGCAGTTCCCATCGGGGCATCGGGGAGACCCAGTACTTC	CASSSHRGIGETQYF
many	.	TRBV20-1	TRBJ2-7	TGCAGTGCTAGTCTCGCGGGTACCTACGAGCAGTACTTC	CSASLAGTYEQYF
.	.	TRBV7-9	TRBJ2-7	TGTGCCAGCAGCTTATTTGAACACTCCTACGAGCAGTACTTC	CASSLFEHSYEQYF
.	.	TRBV5-4	TRBJ2-1	TGTGCCAGCAGCGTGCCTAGGGGGAGGAATGAGCAGTTCTTC	CASSVPRGRNEQFF
.	.	TRBV19	TRBJ1-2	TGTGCCAGTAGTATTGGAAGGCTGGACTATGGCTACACCTTC	CASSIGRLDYGYTF
.	.	TRBV20-1	TRBJ1-2	TGCCTCGGAGACGGGTTCCACGCGACGGAGGGCGATGGCTACACCTTC	CLGDGFHATEGDGYTF
many	TRBD1	TRBV12-3/TRBV12-4	TRBJ1-2	TGTGCCAGCAGCTTGGGACAGGGCCGATTCTATGGCTACACCTTC	CASSLGQGRFYGYTF
.	TRBD1	TRBV19	TRBJ1-1	TGTGCCAGTAGTCCCCCCGACAGGGCCAATGAAGCTTTCTTT	CASSPPDRANEAFF
many	.	TRBV11-2	TRBJ2-7	TGTGCCAGCAGCTTAGGGGGCAGAAGGGACGAGCAGTACTTC	CASSLGGRRDEQYF
many	TRBD2	TRBV30	TRBJ2-7	TGTGCCTGGACTAGCGGGAGTACTTACGAGCAGTACTTC	CAWTSGSTYEQYF
.	.	TRBV15	TRBJ1-6	TGTGCCACCTCGCACCCCACATCGGGGTCACCCCTCCACTTT	CATSHPTSGSPLHF
.	TRBD2	TRBV7-2	TRBJ2-3	TGTGCCAGCAGCTCGAACTCCGGGAGGCGGACAGATACGCAGTATTTT	CASSSNSGRRTDTQYF
few	.	TRBV10-3	TRBJ1-6	TGTGCCATCAGTGAGACAGAGAATTATAATTCACCCCTCCACTTT	CAISETENYNSPLHF
many	TRBD2	TRBV29-1	TRBJ2-3	TGCAGCGTTGACAGCGGGGGCACAGATACGCAGTATTTT	CSVDSGGTDTQYF
many	.	TRBV30	TRBJ2-1	TGTGCCTGGAGTGGGACTAAGCAGTTCTTC	CAWSGTKQFF
many	TRBD2	TRBV2	TRBJ2-1	TGTGCCAGCGCTAGGACTAGCGGATACAATGAGCAGTTCTTC	CASARTSGYNEQFF
few	TRBD1	TRBV24-1	TRBJ1-6	TGTGCCACCAGTGCCGGACAGGGTAATTCACCCCTCCACTTT	CATSAGQGNSPLHF
.	.	TRBV30	TRBJ1-1	TGTGCCTGGAGTGGGGGGGCCAACGCTGAAGCTTTCTTT	CAWSGGANAEAFF
many	TRBD1	TRBV11-2	TRBJ1-4	TGTGCCAGCAGCTTAGACAGGGGGCGAGAAAAACTGTTTTTT	CASSLDRGREKLFF
many	.	TRBV28	TRBJ1-1	TGTGCCAGCAGATTAGCTACTCCCTCTGAAGCTTTCTTT	CASRLATPSEAFF
many	.	TRBV6-1	TRBJ1-2	TGTGCCAGCAGAGACGGTGGCTACACCTTC	CASRDGGYTF